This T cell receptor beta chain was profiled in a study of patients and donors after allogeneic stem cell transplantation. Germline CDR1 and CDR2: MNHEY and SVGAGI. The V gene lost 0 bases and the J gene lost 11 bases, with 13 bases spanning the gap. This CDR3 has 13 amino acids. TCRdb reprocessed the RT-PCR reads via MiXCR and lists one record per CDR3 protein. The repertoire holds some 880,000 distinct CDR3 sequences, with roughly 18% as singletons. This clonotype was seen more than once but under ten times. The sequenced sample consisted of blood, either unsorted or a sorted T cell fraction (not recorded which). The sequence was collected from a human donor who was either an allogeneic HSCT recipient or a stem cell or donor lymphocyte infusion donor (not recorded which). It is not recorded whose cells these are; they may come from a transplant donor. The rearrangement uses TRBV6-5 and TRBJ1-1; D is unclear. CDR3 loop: CASSYSGQQYAFF. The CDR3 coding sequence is TGTGCCAGCAGTTACTCGGGTCAGCAGTATGCTTTCTTT.